Following are 7 T cell receptor beta chains from one sample sequenced in a study of cytotoxic CD8 clonotypes in ibrutinib-treated CLL. Data came from immunoSEQ multiplex PCR; TCRdb stores just in-frame clones and leaves some out. This sample has about 30,000 clones, with 45% to 65% found just once. This sample comprised PBMCs, obtained before ibrutinib treatment. The receptors shown here come from a human donor with chronic lymphocytic leukemia.

V gene TRBV9 combines with J gene TRBJ2-4; weak D call: TRBD1 (6 bases). CDR3 length: 15 amino acids. CDR1 is SGDLS and CDR2 is YYNGEE in the germline V gene. V lost 7 bases, J lost 6 bases, and 20 bases lay in between. The CDR3 sequence is CASPSTGCGLNIQYF. The CDR3 DNA is TGTGCCAGCCCCTCGACAGGTTGTGGACTAAACATTCAGTACTTC.

This clone was detected a few times. The chain is built from TRBV7-3 and TRBJ2-3, with D tentatively TRBD2 (6 bases). V lost 3 bases and J lost 5, with 12 bases in between. The CDR3 runs to 14 residues. The germline V gene has CDR1 SGHTA and CDR2 FQGTGA. The CDR3 is CASSLGLGGDTQYF. The CDR3, as DNA: TGTGCCAGCAGCTTGGGCCTCGGGGGAGATACGCAGTATTTT.

The chain recombines TRBV4-1 with TRBJ2-3, with 8 bases aligning to TRBD2. Trimming at V came to 3 bases and at J to 1 base, leaving 6 bases not matched to a gene. The CDR3 contains 16 residues. From germline, CDR1 is MGHRA and CDR2 YSYEKL. As DNA, the CDR3 is TGCGCCAGCAGCCATCCTGCGGGAGGAGGCACAGATACGCAGTATTTT. It encodes CASSHPAGGGTDTQYF.

The V and J genes are TRBV5-4 and TRBJ2-3; TRBD2 is a possible D gene (5 bases). The CDR3 totals 14 residues. Trimming shortened V by 1 base and J by 2 bases, and 8 bases separated the two germline ends. Germline V gene lookup returns CDR1 SGHNT and CDR2 YYREEE (reference sequence). DNA of the CDR3: TGTGCCAGCAGCTTGTCCGGGAACACAGATACGCAGTATTTT. Protein: CASSLSGNTDTQYF.

This clone was seen only once. V and J are TRBV11-2 and TRBJ1-4; the match to TRBD1 covers 8 bases. V shed 6 bases, J shed 7 bases, and the junction held 10 bases outside the gene matches. The CDR3 is made up of 15 amino acids. Germline CDR1 and CDR2: SGHAT and FQNNGV. The CDR3 is CASRRVAGGLEKLFF. DNA for the CDR3: TGTGCCAGCAGGCGGGTGGCAGGGGGCCTTGAAAAACTGTTTTTT.

V usage is TRBV7-9 and J usage is TRBJ2-1; no firm D call. Trimming took 4 bases from V and 15 from J, leaving 16 bases between them. Per germline, CDR1 SEHNR and CDR2 FQNEAQ (reference sequence). This CDR3 is built from 12 residues. The DNA of the CDR3 is TGTGCCAGCAGCTCCCCCGTACCCCCCCCGTTCTTC. Its protein is CASSSPVPPPFF.

The rearrangement joins TRBV6-1 to TRBJ2-7; perhaps TRBD2 as D (6 bases). The ends were cut back, 6 bases at V and 2 bases at J, with 14 bases in the middle. The CDR3 sequence is 14 residues long. Per the germline V gene, CDR1 is MNHNS and CDR2 is SASEGT. This CDR3 is CASRSRGKPYEQYF. CDR3 DNA: TGTGCCAGCAGGAGTCGGGGGAAGCCCTACGAGCAGTACTTC.